This entry lists 14 T cell receptor beta chains sequenced from one sample in a study of response to subunit inactivated influenza vaccine. TCRdb used MiXCR to reprocess the RT-PCR reads, holding one entry per CDR3 protein. This table holds under 850,000 distinct CDR3 sequences, about a fifth found once. Sequenced material: PBMCs from blood, taken 5 days after vaccination. All receptors come from a man over 45 who received an inactivated influenza vaccine.

This clonotype was picked up a small number of times. The chain uses TRBV4-1 and TRBJ2-1; TRBD1 matches at 9 bases. The V gene end was trimmed by 0 bases and the J gene end by 10 bases; junction bases not matched to a gene: 16. The CDR3 runs to 18 residues. The V gene's germline CDR1 is MGHRA and CDR2 YSYEKL. The CDR3 nucleotides read TGCGCCAGCAGCCAAGATACGGTAGGGACAGGGTGGGTAGGGGAGCAGTTCTTC. This sequence encodes CASSQDTVGTGWVGEQFF.

The J gene is TRBJ2-1, the V gene TRBV11-3; either TRBD1 or TRBD2 may fit D (5 bases each). The CDR3 runs 15 residues. V gave up 3 bases and J gave up 4 bases, with 13 bases separating them. The germline V gene has CDR1 SGHNT and CDR2 YENEEA. CDR3 coding DNA: TGTGCCAGCAGCTTGCCTGGGGGACCTTACAATGAGCAGTTCTTC. Translation: CASSLPGGPYNEQFF.

The chain has TRBV20-1 and TRBJ2-1; 8 bases match TRBD2. Unmatched junction bases numbered 14, after V lost 3 bases and J lost 4 bases. This CDR3 contains 17 residues. Germline V gene sequence: CDR1 DFQATT, CDR2 SNEGSKA (reference sequence). The CDR3 here is CSASGAGGRGLYNEQFF. The CDR3 region has the DNA TGCAGTGCTAGTGGGGCGGGAGGACGGGGACTTTACAATGAGCAGTTCTTC.

This chain connects TRBV18 to TRBJ2-7, with 10 bases identical to TRBD2. Trimming cost V 3 bases and J 5 bases; bases outside gene matches: 7. There are 15 residues in the CDR3. The germline gives CDR1 KGHSH, CDR2 LQKENI. The CDR3 reads CASSPPGLATHEQYF. The CDR3 DNA reads TGTGCCAGCTCACCTCCGGGACTAGCGACGCACGAGCAGTACTTC.

The rearrangement links TRBV7-2 to TRBJ1-1; D unclear. In germline, CDR1 is SGHTA, CDR2 FQGNSA. The CDR3 runs to 13 residues. V shed 4 bases and J shed 11 bases, with 17 bases lying between them. The CDR3 loop is CASSSAEGFEAFF. The CDR3 nucleotides read TGTGCCAGCAGCTCAGCAGAAGGGTTCGAGGCTTTCTTT.

This clonotype was detected a few times. This chain connects TRBV7-3 to TRBJ2-3, with D possibly being TRBD1 (5 bases). Germline CDR1 SGHTA, CDR2 FQGTGA. With 5 bases removed from V and 4 bases from J, the gap between germline ends came to 10 bases. This CDR3 contains 13 residues. The CDR3 here is CASSTIGADTQYF. CDR3 nucleotide sequence: TGTGCCAGCAGCACCATAGGGGCAGATACGCAGTATTTT.

The chain joins TRBV10-3 to TRBJ2-1; a weak D match, TRBD2 (9 bases). V lost 4 bases to trimming and J lost 8 bases, with 30 bases between them. The CDR3 runs 19 residues. Germline V CDR1 and CDR2: ENHRY, SYGVKD. As DNA, the CDR3 is TGTGCCATCAGTGCCGCGGGACAGGTCGTTAGCGGGAGAGCAGATGAGCAGTTCTTC. Amino acids: CAISAAGQVVSGRADEQFF.

The chain uses TRBV7-2 and TRBJ1-4, with no clear D. Deletions cut 5 bases from V and 8 bases from J, with 12 bases between. Germline V gene sequence: CDR1 SGHTA, CDR2 FQGNSA. This CDR3 has 13 amino acids. The CDR3 nucleotides are TGTGCCAGCAGCAAATATCACGAGGAAAAACTGTTTTTT. Protein product: CASSKYHEEKLFF.

The rearrangement links TRBV20-1 to TRBJ1-1, with D possibly TRBD1 on 5 matching bases. Looked up from germline, CDR1 is DFQATT and CDR2 is SNEGSKA (reference sequence). The CDR3 extends over 15 amino acids. V dropped 4 bases and J dropped 0 bases, with 15 bases sitting between them. The CDR3 bases are TGCAGTGCTACCCCTGGAGGGGTGGTGAACACTGAAGCTTTCTTT. Translated: CSATPGGVVNTEAFF.

This clonotype was picked up many times. The chain links TRBV10-3 to TRBJ1-6, with 9 bases that match TRBD1. V lost 4 bases and J lost 8; bases outside the gene matches: 9. In germline, CDR1 is ENHRY, CDR2 SYGVKD. The CDR3 totals 16 residues. The DNA for the CDR3 is TGTGCCATCAGTGCGGCGGGACAGGGTGCTTATTCACCCCTCCACTTT. This encodes CAISAAGQGAYSPLHF.

The rearrangement joins TRBV7-2 to TRBJ2-5; D is unresolved. With 5 bases removed from V and 3 bases from J, the gap between germline ends came to 13 bases. Germline lookup yields CDR1 SGHTA and CDR2 FQGNSA. This CDR3 has 14 residues. The CDR3 DNA sequence: TGTGCCAGCAGCCATTATGGCAAGGAAGAGACCCAGTACTTC. Its protein product is CASSHYGKEETQYF. Supplemented by reference TRBV7-2 and TRBJ2-5, the full variable domain reads GAGVSQSPSNKVTEKGKDVELRCDPISGHTALYWYRQSLGQGLEFLIYFQGNSAPDKSGLPSDRFSAERTGGSVSTLTIQRTQQEDSAVYLCASSHYGKEETQYFGPGTRLLVL.

As for this clonotype: A much larger clone is a single base away; this may be a read error. CDR3 in DNA: TGTGCCAGCAGCTTATCATATACGCAGTATTTT. It translates to CASSLSYTQYF. J is TRBJ2-3 and V is TRBV7-9, with D uncertain. V lost 2 bases and J 7 bases, leaving 4 bases between the germline ends. The CDR3 covers 11 residues. Germline V gene data show CDR1 as SEHNR and CDR2 as FQNEAQ (reference sequence). The complete variable domain, with remaining parts taken from reference TRBV7-9 and TRBJ2-3, reads DTGVSQNPRHKITKRGQNVTFRCDPISEHNRLYWYRQTLGQGPEFLTYFQNEAQLEKSRLLSDRFSAERPKGSFSTLEIQRTEQGDSAMYLCASSLSYTQYFGPGTRLTVL.

Notes on this clonotype: This may be a read error: a much more frequent sequence differs by one nucleotide. The rearrangement uses TRBV29-1 and TRBJ2-3; D might be TRBD1 or TRBD2, each matching 6 bases. This CDR3 contains 13 residues. Germline V gene sequence: CDR1 SQVTM, CDR2 ANQGSEA. This chain's CDR3 is CSVGGTITDTQSF. The CDR3 coding sequence is TGCAGCGTCGGGGGCACAATCACAGATACGCAGTCTTTT.

The V and J genes are TRBV21-1 and TRBJ2-4; the table's D call, TRBD1, was not checked against the DNA. TRBV21-1 is a pseudogene. The CDR3 is 19 residues long. CDR3 residues: CASSDRDREAILAKNIQYF. As DNA, the CDR3 is TGTGCCAGCAGCGACCGGGACAGGGAAGCGATCCTAGCCAAAAACATTCAGTACTTC.